The 13 T cell receptor beta chains listed next were all sequenced from one sample in a study of blood T cell repertoires in COVID-19. Profiling relied on immunoSEQ multiplex PCR, and the TCRdb table lists in-frame clones only, not all of them. The sample carries 70,000 to 95,000 clones, roughly nine tenths recorded once. The sequenced sample consisted of peripheral blood. These receptors all come from a man aged 45-65 years with COVID-19, enrolled during active disease.

The CDR3 loop is CASGKLAGEVEQYV. As DNA, the CDR3 is TGTGCCAGCGGCAAACTAGCGGGAGAGGTCGAGCAGTACGTC. The gene calls are TRBV2 and TRBJ2-7; 11 bases match TRBD2. The CDR3 spans 14 residues. Germline CDR1 is SNHLY and CDR2 is FYNNEI. The V gene end was trimmed by 8 bases and the J gene end by 6 bases; junction bases not matched to a gene: 9.

The chain joins TRBV19 to TRBJ2-7, with D perhaps matching TRBD2 (6 bases). The V gene lost 7 bases and the J gene lost 1 base, with 11 bases spanning the gap. The germline CDR1 and CDR2 sequences are LNHDA and SQIVND (reference sequence). This CDR3 contains 13 residues. The CDR3, as DNA: TGTGCCAGTAATAGCGGCCTTTCCTACGAGCAGTACTTC. Translating it yields CASNSGLSYEQYF.

The chain joins TRBV6-1 to TRBJ2-7, with a possible D match to TRBD1 (6 bases). CDR3 size: 12 residues. Germline CDR1 reads MNHNS; CDR2 reads SASEGT. The CDR3 region is CASSEQRTAILV. In nucleotides, the CDR3 is TGTGCCAGCAGTGAACAGAGGACAGCCATCCTCGTC.

The genes are TRBV5-1 and TRBJ2-1, with 8 positions matching TRBD1. Germline trimming cut 6 bases from V and 5 bases from J; bases unmatched to any gene: 7. The CDR3 totals 14 residues. The V gene's germline CDR1 is SGHRS and CDR2 YFSETQ. The CDR3 DNA reads as TGCGCCAGCACCACGGGACAGGTCAACAATGAGCAGTTCTTC. This encodes CASTTGQVNNEQFF. The variable domain in full, completed from reference TRBV5-1 and TRBJ2-1, reads KAGVTQTPRYLIKTRGQQVTLSCSPISGHRSVSWYQQTPGQGLQFLFEYFSETQRNKGNFPGRFSGRQFSNSRSEMNVSTLELGDSALYLCASTTGQVNNEQFFGPGTRLTVL.

The chain uses TRBV5-4 and TRBJ2-2; a possible D gene is TRBD2 (6 bases). The germline V gene encodes CDR1 SGHNT and CDR2 YYREEE (reference sequence). Trimming removed 2 bases from V and 0 bases from J, with 8 bases in between. The CDR3 runs 15 residues. CDR3 sequence: CASSFRGSNTGELFF. In DNA, the CDR3 is TGTGCCAGCAGCTTTCGGGGGTCGAACACCGGGGAGCTGTTTTTT.

This clone appeared a single time. J is TRBJ2-3 and V is TRBV4-3; 7 nucleotides agree with TRBD1. CDR3 length equals 14 residues. J gave up 4 bases and V 4 bases, and 5 bases lay outside the gene matches. From germline, CDR1 is LGHNA and CDR2 YSLEER. The CDR3, as DNA: TGCGCCAGCAGCCCTCGACAGGGTGCAGATACGCAGTATTTT. Its protein is CASSPRQGADTQYF.

This chain joins TRBV9 and TRBJ1-6; D is undetermined. Looked up from germline, CDR1 is SGDLS and CDR2 is YYNGEE. V lost 0 bases and J 7 bases, leaving 11 bases between the germline ends. The CDR3 runs to 15 residues. The CDR3: CASSVDTAWNSPLHF. DNA of the CDR3: TGTGCCAGCAGCGTAGATACAGCTTGGAATTCACCCCTCCACTTT.

The chain joins TRBV7-9 to TRBJ2-1, with 12 bases fitting TRBD2. Looked up from germline, CDR1 is SEHNR and CDR2 is FQNEAQ (reference sequence). V lost 3 bases to trimming and J lost 10 bases; unmatched junction nucleotides: 7. The CDR3 has 15 residues. CDR3 in DNA: TGTGCCAGCAGCTTCGCCAGACTAGCGGGAGACGAGCAGTTCTTC. Protein sequence: CASSFARLAGDEQFF.

The CDR3 DNA follows: TGTGCCAGCAGCTTGGGGGGTCCGAACACTGAAGCTTTCTTT. Translating gives CASSLGGPNTEAFF. This chain links TRBV7-2 with TRBJ1-1, with a weak D call TRBD1 (5 bases). Germline V gene sequence: CDR1 SGHTA, CDR2 FQGNSA. This CDR3 region has 14 residues. V dropped 3 bases and J dropped 1 base, with 9 bases sitting between them.

V and J are TRBV18 and TRBJ2-1; 8 nucleotides align to TRBD2. The CDR3 runs 14 residues. Germline CDR1 is KGHSH and CDR2 is LQKENI. V trimming: 8 bases; J trimming: 4 bases; junction bases outside the gene matches: 7. CDR3 loop: CASESGSLYNEQFF. Here the CDR3 DNA reads TGTGCCAGCGAAAGCGGGAGTCTTTACAATGAGCAGTTCTTC.

DNA for the CDR3: TGTGCCAGCAGTTCGTTAGCCAAAAACATTCAGTACTTC. It translates to CASSSLAKNIQYF. The V gene is TRBV7-2, the J gene TRBJ2-4, with no clear D. This CDR3 comprises 13 residues. V shed 6 bases and J shed 0 bases, with 6 bases lying between them. The germline V gene has CDR1 SGHTA and CDR2 FQGNSA.

The V and J genes are TRBV7-9 and TRBJ1-6, with D possibly being TRBD1 (5 bases). The CDR3 totals 13 residues. The germline CDR1 and CDR2 sequences are SEHNR and FQNEAQ (reference sequence). V was cut by 7 bases and J by 9 bases, with 13 bases left in between. CDR3 nucleotides: TGTGCCAGCACACGGGGGGGGACTTCACCCCTCCACTTT. As protein: CASTRGGTSPLHF.

The chain joins TRBV7-9 to TRBJ1-1; D gene uncertain. V was cut by 3 bases and J by 6 bases, with 11 bases left in between. This CDR3 has 13 residues. Germline V gene data show CDR1 as SEHNR and CDR2 as FQNEAQ (reference sequence). The CDR3 region has the DNA TGTGCCAGCAGCTTGGCCCAACACGCTGAAGCTTTCTTT. Its protein product is CASSLAQHAEAFF.